The 25 T cell receptor beta chains presented below share a single source sample, sequenced in a study of blood T cell repertoires in COVID-19. TCRdb's table, derived via immunoSEQ multiplex PCR, lists solely in-frame clones and lacks some. The repertoire holds about 32,000 clones, with more than 85% as singletons. Sequencing was performed on peripheral blood. Receptor source: a male donor with active COVID-19.

The V call is TRBV5-6, the J call TRBJ2-7; TRBD1 is a possible D gene (5 bases). The V end lost 2 bases, the J end lost 0 bases, and 15 bases lay between the germline ends. CDR3 length: 16 residues. CDR1 is SGHDT and CDR2 is YYEEEE in the germline V gene. The CDR3 protein is CASSFADPDNSYEQYF. The CDR3 DNA reads as TGTGCCAGCAGCTTTGCTGATCCGGACAACTCCTACGAGCAGTACTTC.

The V call is TRBV24-1, the J call TRBJ1-2, with 9 positions matching TRBD1. Trimming at V came to 3 bases and at J to 10 bases, leaving 5 bases not matched to a gene. The germline CDR1 and CDR2 sequences are KGHDR and SFDVKD. CDR3 size: 13 residues. CDR3 in DNA: TGTGCCACCAGTGATACAGGGGGCCTAGACTACACCTTC. The encoded protein is CATSDTGGLDYTF.

The rearrangement uses TRBV11-1 and TRBJ2-2; D unresolved. There are 13 residues in the CDR3. V lost 0 bases to trimming and J lost 7 bases, with 6 bases between them. The V gene's germline CDR1 is SGHAT and CDR2 FQDESV (reference sequence). The CDR3 loop is CASSLAPGGELFF. CDR3 in DNA: TGTGCCAGCAGCTTAGCGCCGGGCGGGGAGCTGTTTTTT.

V gene TRBV11-2 combines with J gene TRBJ1-2, with 7 bases matching TRBD1. CDR3 length: 13 amino acids. In germline, CDR1 is SGHAT, CDR2 FQNNGV. The ends lost 5 bases at V and 6 bases at J; junction bases unmatched: 6. DNA of the CDR3: TGTGCCAGCAGCCCAACAGGGGTAAATGGCTACACCTTC. Encoded protein: CASSPTGVNGYTF.

The chain is built from TRBV12-5 and TRBJ1-2; a possible D gene is TRBD1 (6 bases). The CDR3 has 13 amino acids. Germline CDR1 is LGHNT and CDR2 is FRNRAP. V was trimmed by 3 bases and J by 8 bases, leaving 13 bases between them. The CDR3: CASGLGQIKGYTF. As DNA, the CDR3 is TGTGCTAGTGGTTTAGGACAGATTAAGGGCTACACCTTC.

This chain uses TRBV14 with TRBJ2-5; D unclear. This CDR3 region has 14 residues. CDR1 is SGHDN and CDR2 is FVKESK in the germline V gene. The V gene lost 1 base and the J gene lost 7 bases, with 13 bases spanning the gap. As DNA, the CDR3 is TGTGCCAGCAGCCAAGTGGTGGTTTCGGGGACCCAGTACTTC. Its protein product is CASSQVVVSGTQYF.

The chain recombines TRBV9 with TRBJ1-4, with 10 bases fitting TRBD1. The ends lost 4 bases at V and 1 base at J; junction bases unmatched: 4. The CDR3 consists of 16 residues. The V gene's germline CDR1 is SGDLS and CDR2 YYNGEE. CDR3 nucleotide sequence: TGTGCCAGCAGCCCAGGACAGGGGGTAACTAATGAAAAACTGTTTTTT. The encoded protein is CASSPGQGVTNEKLFF.

The chain links TRBV6-5 to TRBJ1-2, with 7 bases identical to TRBD1. V dropped 2 bases and J dropped 8; count of bases not matched to a gene: 5. The germline CDR1 and CDR2 sequences are MNHEY and SVGAGI. The CDR3 has 13 amino acids. CDR3 nucleotide sequence: TGTGCCAGCAGTTACAAGGGGGCAGCAGGCTACACCTTC. It codes for CASSYKGAAGYTF.

The V call is TRBV3-1 (or the pseudogene TRBV3-2), the J call TRBJ2-7, with 7 bases that match TRBD1. Germline assignment: CDR1 LGHDT and CDR2 YNNKEL (reference sequence). J lost 2 bases, V lost 3 bases, and 7 bases had no gene match. The CDR3 spans 15 residues. In nucleotides, the CDR3 is TGTGCCAGCAGCCACCGGGACAGATCAACCTACGAGCAGTACTTC. Translating gives CASSHRDRSTYEQYF.

This clone was recorded a few times. The chain combines TRBV27 with TRBJ1-1; 9 nucleotides match TRBD1. This CDR3 region has 14 residues. V shed 6 bases, J shed 0 bases, and the junction held 2 bases outside the gene matches. CDR1 MNHEY and CDR2 SMNVEV come from the germline V gene (reference sequence). The CDR3 sequence is CASRRTGVNTEAFF. DNA of the CDR3: TGTGCCAGCAGAAGGACAGGGGTGAACACTGAAGCTTTCTTT.

The chain employs TRBV7-9 and TRBJ2-1; no firm D call. Germline V gives CDR1 SEHNR, CDR2 FQNEAQ (reference sequence). V gave up 7 bases and J gave up 8 bases, with 15 bases separating them. The CDR3 has 13 amino acids. The CDR3 nucleotides are TGTGCCAGCACCAACCGAAACAGTTATGAGCAGTTCTTC. It yields the protein CASTNRNSYEQFF.

The chain carries TRBV11-2 and TRBJ1-4; 9 positions match TRBD1. J lost 8 bases, V lost 5 bases, and 9 bases had no gene match. The V gene's germline CDR1 is SGHAT and CDR2 FQNNGV. This CDR3 comprises 15 residues. The CDR3 protein is CASSEGTGRQEKLFF. The CDR3 nucleotides are TGTGCCAGCAGCGAAGGGACAGGGCGGCAAGAAAAACTGTTTTTT. Full variable domain (missing parts from reference TRBV11-2 and TRBJ1-4): EAGVAQSPRYKIIEKRQSVAFWCNPISGHATLYWYQQILGQGPKLLIQFQNNGVVDDSQLPKDRFSAERLKGVDSTLKIQPAKLEDSAVYLCASSEGTGRQEKLFFGSGTQLSVL.

This clone was picked up one time. This chain joins TRBV3-1 (or the pseudogene TRBV3-2) and TRBJ1-1; a possible D gene is TRBD1 (5 bases). V lost 2 bases and J lost 0, with 13 bases in between. Per the germline V gene, CDR1 is LGHDT and CDR2 is YNNKEL (reference sequence). The CDR3 consists of 16 residues. CDR3: CASSQSYRIMNTEAFF. In DNA form, the CDR3 reads TGTGCCAGCAGCCAATCGTACAGGATTATGAACACTGAAGCTTTCTTT.

The chain combines TRBV7-8 with TRBJ1-3; 9 positions agree with TRBD1. With V trimmed by 2 bases and J by 4 bases, 15 bases remained unmatched. The CDR3 is made up of 19 amino acids. Germline CDR1 SGHVS, CDR2 FQNEAQ. The CDR3 DNA is TGTGCCAGCAGCTTACAGGCCGTTCCGGGACAGGGCGTCGGAAACACCATATATTTT. Protein: CASSLQAVPGQGVGNTIYF.

This clone has only one observation. CDR3 nucleotides: TGCGCCAGCAGCCTGAACTTGCTTGAACAGGCCTACAATGAGCAGTTCTTC. It yields the protein CASSLNLLEQAYNEQFF. The V call is TRBV5-1, the J call TRBJ2-1, with D possibly matching TRBD1 (5 bases). In germline, CDR1 is SGHRS, CDR2 YFSETQ. The V end lost 4 bases, the J end lost 2 bases, and 19 bases lay between the germline ends. The CDR3 has 17 amino acids.

The gene calls are TRBV2 and TRBJ1-4; weak D call: TRBD1 (6 bases). The CDR3 totals 15 residues. Trimming took 6 bases from V and 3 from J, leaving 14 bases between them. Germline V gene data show CDR1 as SNHLY and CDR2 as FYNNEI. CDR3 amino acids: CASRTRGGPNEKLFF. The CDR3 DNA follows: TGTGCCAGCAGAACCAGGGGAGGGCCTAATGAAAAACTGTTTTTT. The whole variable domain, remainder taken from reference TRBV2 and TRBJ1-4, is EPEVTQTPSHQVTQMGQEVILRCVPISNHLYFYWYRQILGQKVEFLVSFYNNEISEKSEIFDDQFSVERPDGSNFTLKIRSTKLEDSAMYFCASRTRGGPNEKLFFGSGTQLSVL.

The chain uses TRBV21-1 and TRBJ1-2; the D segment call TRBD1 is taken from the table without a DNA check. TRBV21-1 is a known pseudogene. CDR3 size: 16 residues. The CDR3 nucleotides are TGTGCCAGCAACAAACCCCGACAGGGAACTAACTATGGCTACACCTTC. It is translated as CASNKPRQGTNYGYTF.

This chain uses TRBV19 with TRBJ1-4; TRBD1 agrees at 7 bases. CDR3 size: 15 residues. Trimming took 6 bases from V and 5 from J; bases not matched to a gene: 9. Germline V gene sequence: CDR1 LNHDA, CDR2 SQIVND (reference sequence). The CDR3 nucleotides read TGTGCCAGTAGCAACACCGGGACAGAAAATGAAAAACTGTTTTTT. This codes for CASSNTGTENEKLFF.

This CDR3 is CASSLVMGGQETQYF. The CDR3 DNA reads as TGCGCCAGCAGCTTGGTAATGGGAGGACAAGAGACCCAGTACTTC. V usage is TRBV5-1 and J usage is TRBJ2-5; weak D call: TRBD2 (6 bases). The germline V gene has CDR1 SGHRS and CDR2 YFSETQ. V lost 0 bases, J lost 2 bases, and 11 bases lay in between. The length of the CDR3 is 15 residues.

This clone was recorded once. The gene calls are TRBV7-2 and TRBJ2-1; D might be TRBD1 (6 bases). The ends were cut back, 3 bases at V and 0 bases at J, with 9 bases in the middle. Germline lookup yields CDR1 SGHTA and CDR2 FQGNSA. The CDR3 has 15 amino acids. The DNA for the CDR3 is TGTGCCAGCAGCTTTGACAGGAACTCCTACAATGAGCAGTTCTTC. Protein: CASSFDRNSYNEQFF.

This chain uses TRBV2 with TRBJ1-4; maybe TRBD1 (5 bases). The CDR3 extends over 14 amino acids. V was shortened by 3 bases and J by 7 bases, with 12 bases between the two germline ends. In germline, CDR1 is SNHLY, CDR2 FYNNEI. The CDR3 DNA reads as TGTGCCAGCAGTGAGGGGCAGCAGGGTGAAAAACTGTTTTTT. Amino acid sequence: CASSEGQQGEKLFF.

The genes are TRBV7-8 and TRBJ2-5; 9 bases are shared with TRBD1. Germline V gene lookup returns CDR1 SGHVS and CDR2 FQNEAQ. V gave up 5 bases and J gave up 5 bases; unmatched junction bases: 9. This CDR3 has 15 residues. The DNA for the CDR3 is TGTGCCAGCAGCCCCTACAGGGGGCGAGGGGAGACCCAGTACTTC. Amino acids: CASSPYRGRGETQYF.

The rearrangement joins TRBV7-2 to TRBJ2-1, with D tentatively TRBD1 (5 bases). Germline V CDR1 and CDR2: SGHTA, FQGNSA. The CDR3 contains 15 residues. The ends were cut back, 4 bases at V and 2 bases at J, with 12 bases in the middle. CDR3 sequence: CASSSSRGTYNEQFF. The CDR3, as DNA: TGTGCCAGCAGCTCCTCAAGGGGCACCTACAATGAGCAGTTCTTC.

The gene calls are TRBV4-3 and TRBJ1-4, with no clear D. The CDR3 covers 12 residues. Trimming left V 3 bases short and J 8 bases short, with 7 bases between. Germline V gives CDR1 LGHNA, CDR2 YSLEER. The CDR3 region has the DNA TGCGCCAGCAGCCACCGCCAGGAAAAACTGTTTTTT. Translation: CASSHRQEKLFF.

The CDR3: CASSLTGGGTEAFF. CDR3 in DNA: TGTGCCAGCAGCCTAACCGGGGGAGGCACTGAAGCTTTCTTT. The genes are TRBV3-1 (or the pseudogene TRBV3-2) and TRBJ1-1; a possible D gene is TRBD1 (5 bases). The CDR3 consists of 14 residues. V lost 4 bases and J 4 bases, leaving 13 bases between the germline ends. Germline assignment: CDR1 LGHDT and CDR2 YNNKEL (reference sequence).